The clone carrying this T cell receptor (beta chain) has ten or more counts. The target antigen is unknown. The entry originates in a study of T-cell memory formation after mild COVID-19. Points from the study as a whole: The main location of contracting CD4+ clones was CM and EM, and that of contracting CD8+ clones was EMRA.

The CDR3 loop spans 13 amino acids. V lost 4 bases to trimming and J lost 4 bases, with 10 bases between them. 5'RACE with constant-segment primers yielded barcoded, UMI-tagged TCR alpha and TCR beta cDNA libraries. TCRdb redid the calling of the 5' RACE reads with MiXCR, one entry per CDR3 protein. The sample lists 250,000 to 300,000 distinct CDR3 sequences, roughly 15% occurring once. The clonotype was recovered from a man between 18 and 29 years old who had mild COVID-19 (a few samples of this study predate the infection). Cell type and time point are not known. Sequenced input: PBMCs or a T cell subset sorted from them (not recorded which). The V and J genes are TRBV12-3 or TRBV12-4 and TRBJ1-2; possible D gene TRBD1, 5 bases. CDR3 amino acids: CASSWGDGYGYTF. In nucleotides, the CDR3 is TGTGCCAGCAGTTGGGGGGATGGCTATGGCTACACCTTC.